These 11 T cell receptor beta chains were sequenced from one sample in a study of blood T cell repertoires in COVID-19. TCRdb keeps only in-frame clones here, not all; method: immunoSEQ multiplex PCR. The table shows fewer than 130,000 clones, with about 70% occurring only once. The material sequenced was peripheral blood. These receptor sequences come from a woman in her sixties or seventies with acute or convalescent COVID-19.

The gene calls are TRBV5-3 and TRBJ1-4; D is ambiguous. TRBV5-3 is an open reading frame, and its role is uncertain. This CDR3 has 15 amino acids. V was clipped by 4 bases and J by 8 bases, with 18 bases between them. The CDR3 here is CARSATGETGEKLFF. The CDR3 DNA is TGTGCCAGAAGCGCAACCGGGGAAACGGGGGAAAAACTGTTTTTT.

The J gene is TRBJ1-2, the V gene TRBV18; TRBD1 aligns across 7 bases. CDR1 and CDR2 from the germline V gene are KGHSH and LQKENI. V shed 5 bases and J 1 base; nucleotides not matched to a gene: 7. The CDR3 is made up of 15 amino acids. The CDR3 coding sequence is TGTGCCAGCTCAAGGTCCCGGGACAGTAACTATGGCTACACCTTC. Amino acids: CASSRSRDSNYGYTF.

CDR3 nucleotide sequence: TGTGCCATCAGTGACCGGGACAGGGCGCCGGGAGGTCAGCCCCAGCATTTT. Its protein product is CAISDRDRAPGGQPQHF. The rearrangement uses TRBV10-3 and TRBJ1-5; TRBD1 matches 9 bases. The V and J ends lost 3 bases and 6 bases, in that order; junction bases with no gene match: 12. This CDR3 is 17 amino acids long. The V gene's germline CDR1 is ENHRY and CDR2 SYGVKD.

CDR3 DNA: TGTGCCAGCAGCCAAGCGGACAGTTCAAAATATAATTCACCCCTCCACTTT. It encodes CASSQADSSKYNSPLHF. The chain joins TRBV3-1 (or the pseudogene TRBV3-2) to TRBJ1-6, with a weak D call TRBD1 (6 bases). V lost 1 base and J lost 4, with 14 bases in between. In germline, CDR1 is LGHDT, CDR2 YNNKEL (reference sequence). The CDR3 length is 17 residues.

The chain joins TRBV10-1 to TRBJ1-2; TRBD1 aligns across 9 bases. The V segment lost 4 bases and the J segment 8 bases; nucleotides outside the gene matches: 5. The CDR3 is made up of 13 amino acids. The germline CDR1 and CDR2 sequences are WNHNN and SYGVQD (reference sequence). The CDR3, as DNA: TGCGCCAGCAGTGCGGGACAGGGTAACGGCTACACCTTC. It is translated as CASSAGQGNGYTF.

V and J are TRBV25-1 and TRBJ1-3; 7 nucleotides line up with TRBD1. CDR1 is MGHDK, CDR2 SYGVNS, per germline. The CDR3 is 14 amino acids. The trim removed 6 bases at V and 2 bases at J, leaving 4 bases unmatched. The CDR3 region has the DNA TGTGCCAGCAGCGCAGGGGGAACTGGAAACACCATATATTTT. Residues: CASSAGGTGNTIYF.

V is TRBV30 and J is TRBJ1-2; possibly TRBD1 for D (5 bases). Germline V gene data show CDR1 as GTSNPN and CDR2 as SVGIG (reference sequence). The CDR3 covers 15 residues. Trimming stripped 3 bases from V and 7 bases from J, with 21 bases between. The CDR3 region is CAWRGGGIQGTGYTF. The CDR3 nucleotides are TGTGCCTGGAGGGGGGGAGGGATCCAAGGAACTGGCTACACCTTC.

This clone was picked up a small number of times. The chain recombines TRBV10-3 with TRBJ2-6; tentative D call: TRBD1 (6 bases). Trimming shortened V by 10 bases and J by 0 bases, and 22 bases separated the two germline ends. Per germline, CDR1 ENHRY and CDR2 SYGVKD. The CDR3 spans 18 residues. The CDR3: CASYGGQPIFSGANVLTF. In DNA, the CDR3 is TGTGCCAGCTACGGAGGACAGCCGATTTTCTCTGGGGCCAACGTCCTGACTTTC.

This clone was found a few times. The chain recombines TRBV6-2 or TRBV6-3 with TRBJ2-7; perhaps TRBD1 as D (5 bases). CDR1 is MNHEY and CDR2 is SVGEGT in the germline V gene. Trimming removed 0 bases from V and 1 base from J, with 13 bases in between. The CDR3 has 16 residues. CDR3 protein: CASSYSKNRLSYEQYF. The CDR3 region has the DNA TGTGCCAGCAGTTACTCGAAGAACAGGCTTTCCTACGAGCAGTACTTC.

This clone appeared many times. The rearrangement uses TRBV5-1 and TRBJ2-7, with TRBD1 matching 8 bases. Germline V lookup: CDR1 SGHRS, CDR2 YFSETQ. The CDR3 extends over 16 amino acids. V shed 0 bases, J shed 7 bases, and the junction held 12 bases outside the gene matches. The CDR3 protein is CASSLAGTGKPPEQYF. The CDR3 DNA follows: TGCGCCAGCAGCTTGGCGGGGACAGGAAAACCCCCTGAGCAGTACTTC. Drawing the rest from reference TRBV5-1 and TRBJ2-7, the complete variable domain is KAGVTQTPRYLIKTRGQQVTLSCSPISGHRSVSWYQQTPGQGLQFLFEYFSETQRNKGNFPGRFSGRQFSNSRSEMNVSTLELGDSALYLCASSLAGTGKPPEQYFGPGTRLTVT.

Turning to this clone: Relative to the germline gene, one junction end is altered; a read error may explain this. V usage is TRBV6-2 or TRBV6-3 and J usage is TRBJ1-2, with 7 bases fitting TRBD1. This CDR3 is 17 amino acids long. The V gene's germline CDR1 is MNHEY and CDR2 SVGEGT. The CDR3 is CASNYQQGRIINYGYTF. In nucleotides, the CDR3 is TGTGCCAGCAATTACCAACAGGGGCGGATAATTAACTATGGCTACACCTTC.